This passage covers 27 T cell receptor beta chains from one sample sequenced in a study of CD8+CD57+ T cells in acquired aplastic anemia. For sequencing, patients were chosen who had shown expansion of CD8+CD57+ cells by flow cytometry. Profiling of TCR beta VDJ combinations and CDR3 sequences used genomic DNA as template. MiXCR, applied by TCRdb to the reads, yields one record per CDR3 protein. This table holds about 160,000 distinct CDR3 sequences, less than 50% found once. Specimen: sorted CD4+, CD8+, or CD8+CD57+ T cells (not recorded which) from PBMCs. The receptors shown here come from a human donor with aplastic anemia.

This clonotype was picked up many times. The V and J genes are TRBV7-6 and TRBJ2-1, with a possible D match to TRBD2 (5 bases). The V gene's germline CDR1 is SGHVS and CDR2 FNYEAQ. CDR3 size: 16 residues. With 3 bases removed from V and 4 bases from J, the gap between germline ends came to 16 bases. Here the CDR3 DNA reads TGTGCCAGCAGCTTTGGTCTAGCCAACGGGTACAATGAGCAGTTCTTC. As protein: CASSFGLANGYNEQFF.

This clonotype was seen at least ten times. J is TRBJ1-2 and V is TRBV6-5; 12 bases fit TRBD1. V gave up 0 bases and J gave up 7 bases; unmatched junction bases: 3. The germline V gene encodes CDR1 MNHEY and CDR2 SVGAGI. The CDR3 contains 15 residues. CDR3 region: CASSYSGQGAGGYTF. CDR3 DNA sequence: TGTGCCAGCAGTTACTCGGGACAGGGGGCAGGTGGCTACACCTTC.

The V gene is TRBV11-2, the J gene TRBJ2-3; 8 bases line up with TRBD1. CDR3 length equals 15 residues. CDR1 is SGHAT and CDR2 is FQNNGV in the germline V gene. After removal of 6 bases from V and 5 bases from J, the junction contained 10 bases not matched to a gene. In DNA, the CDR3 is TGTGCCAGCAGGTCGACAGGGGTTGGCGGAGATACGCAGTATTTT. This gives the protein CASRSTGVGGDTQYF. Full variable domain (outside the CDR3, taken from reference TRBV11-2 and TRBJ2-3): EAGVAQSPRYKIIEKRQSVAFWCNPISGHATLYWYQQILGQGPKLLIQFQNNGVVDDSQLPKDRFSAERLKGVDSTLKIQPAKLEDSAVYLCASRSTGVGGDTQYFGPGTRLTVL.

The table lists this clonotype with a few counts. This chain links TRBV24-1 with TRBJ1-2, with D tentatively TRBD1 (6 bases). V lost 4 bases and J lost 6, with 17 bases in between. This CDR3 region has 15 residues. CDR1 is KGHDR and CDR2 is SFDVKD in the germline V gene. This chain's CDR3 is CATSDRDRGRDGYTF. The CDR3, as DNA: TGTGCCACCAGTGACCGGGACCGGGGGCGGGATGGCTACACCTTC.

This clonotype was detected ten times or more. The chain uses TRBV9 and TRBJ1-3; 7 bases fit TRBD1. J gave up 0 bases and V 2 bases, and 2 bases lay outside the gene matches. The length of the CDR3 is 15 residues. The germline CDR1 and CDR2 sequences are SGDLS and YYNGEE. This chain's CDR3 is CASSVGQFSGNTIYF. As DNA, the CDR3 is TGTGCCAGCAGCGTGGGACAGTTCTCTGGAAACACCATATATTTT.

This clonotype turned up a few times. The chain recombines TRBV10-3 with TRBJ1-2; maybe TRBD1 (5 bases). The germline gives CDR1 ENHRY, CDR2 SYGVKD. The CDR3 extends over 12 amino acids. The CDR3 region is CAAGGVDYGYTF. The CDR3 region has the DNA TGTGCTGCCGGGGGTGTGGACTATGGCTACACCTTC.

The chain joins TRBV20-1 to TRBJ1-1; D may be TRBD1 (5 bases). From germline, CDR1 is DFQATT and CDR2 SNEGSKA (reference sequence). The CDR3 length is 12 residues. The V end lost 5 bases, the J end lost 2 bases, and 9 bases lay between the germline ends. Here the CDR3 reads CSAWDLNTEAFF. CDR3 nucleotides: TGCAGTGCTTGGGACCTTAACACTGAAGCTTTCTTT.

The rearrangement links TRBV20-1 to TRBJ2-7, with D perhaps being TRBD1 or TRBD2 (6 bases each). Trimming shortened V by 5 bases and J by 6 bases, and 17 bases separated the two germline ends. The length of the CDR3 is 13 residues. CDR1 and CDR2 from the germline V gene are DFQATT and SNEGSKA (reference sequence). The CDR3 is CSASATSRGEQYF. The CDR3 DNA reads TGCAGTGCTTCCGCCACTAGCAGGGGCGAGCAGTACTTC.

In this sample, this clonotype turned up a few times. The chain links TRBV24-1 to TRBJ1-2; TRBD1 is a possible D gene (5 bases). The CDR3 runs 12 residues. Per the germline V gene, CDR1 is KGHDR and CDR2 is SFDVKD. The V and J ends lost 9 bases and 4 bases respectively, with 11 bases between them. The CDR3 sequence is CATPGQGYGYTF. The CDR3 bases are TGTGCCACCCCTGGGCAGGGCTATGGCTACACCTTC.

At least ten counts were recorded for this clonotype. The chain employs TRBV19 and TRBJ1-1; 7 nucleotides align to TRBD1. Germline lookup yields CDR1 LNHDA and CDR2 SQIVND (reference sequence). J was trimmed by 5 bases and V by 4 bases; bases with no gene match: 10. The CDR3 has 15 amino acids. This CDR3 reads CASSTSTGSDTEAFF. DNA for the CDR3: TGTGCCAGTAGTACTTCGACAGGGTCGGATACTGAAGCTTTCTTT. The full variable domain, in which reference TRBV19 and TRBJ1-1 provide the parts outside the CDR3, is DGGITQSPKYLFRKEGQNVTLSCEQNLNHDAMYWYRQDPGQGLRLIYYSQIVNDFQKGDIAEGYSVSREKKESFPLTVTSAQKNPTAFYLCASSTSTGSDTEAFFGQGTRLTVV.

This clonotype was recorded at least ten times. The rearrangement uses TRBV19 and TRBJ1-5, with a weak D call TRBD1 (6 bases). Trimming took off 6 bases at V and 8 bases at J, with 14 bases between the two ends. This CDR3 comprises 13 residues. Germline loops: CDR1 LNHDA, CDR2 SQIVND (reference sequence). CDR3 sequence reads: CASRLQGLEPQHF. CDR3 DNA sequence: TGTGCCAGTAGACTACAGGGACTAGAGCCCCAGCATTTT.

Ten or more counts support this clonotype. The CDR3 sequence is CASSQTGYEQYF. The CDR3, as DNA: TGTGCCAGCAGCCAGACAGGGTACGAGCAGTACTTC. The J gene is TRBJ2-7, the V gene TRBV7-9; TRBD1 aligns across 7 bases. CDR1 and CDR2 (germline): SEHNR, FQNEAQ (reference sequence). Trimming took 5 bases from V and 4 from J; bases not matched to a gene: 2. The CDR3 extends over 12 amino acids.

This CDR3 reads CATSARGENTEAFF. Written as DNA, the CDR3 is TGTGCCACCAGCGCGCGGGGGGAGAACACTGAAGCTTTCTTT. This chain links TRBV15 with TRBJ1-1; D is perhaps TRBD1 (5 bases). Germline CDR1 reads LNHNV; CDR2 reads YYDKDF (reference sequence). Trimming pared 5 bases from V and 1 base from J, leaving 11 bases between. CDR3 length equals 14 residues.

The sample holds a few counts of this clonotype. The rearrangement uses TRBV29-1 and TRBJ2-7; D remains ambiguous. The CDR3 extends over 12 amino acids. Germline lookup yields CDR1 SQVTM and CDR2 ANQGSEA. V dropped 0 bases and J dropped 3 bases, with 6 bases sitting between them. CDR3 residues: CSVEDAVYEQYF. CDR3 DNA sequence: TGCAGCGTTGAAGATGCGGTCTACGAGCAGTACTTC.

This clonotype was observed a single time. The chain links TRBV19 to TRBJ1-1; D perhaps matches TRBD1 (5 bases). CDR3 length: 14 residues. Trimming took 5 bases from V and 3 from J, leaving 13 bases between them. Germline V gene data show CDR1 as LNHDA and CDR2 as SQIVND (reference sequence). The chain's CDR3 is CASSDQGGYTEAFF. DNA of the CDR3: TGTGCCAGTAGTGATCAGGGAGGGTACACTGAAGCTTTCTTT.

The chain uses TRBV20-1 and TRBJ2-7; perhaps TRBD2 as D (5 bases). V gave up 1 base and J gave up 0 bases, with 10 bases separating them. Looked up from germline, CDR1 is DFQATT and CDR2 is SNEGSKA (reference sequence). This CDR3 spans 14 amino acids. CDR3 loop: CSARATRLSYEQYF. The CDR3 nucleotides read TGCAGTGCTAGAGCCACTAGACTCTCCTACGAGCAGTACTTC.

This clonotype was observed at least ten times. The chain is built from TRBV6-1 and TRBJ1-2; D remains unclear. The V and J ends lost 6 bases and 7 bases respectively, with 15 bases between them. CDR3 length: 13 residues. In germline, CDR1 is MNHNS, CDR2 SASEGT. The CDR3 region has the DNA TGTGCCAGCAGCCCCAGCCTTGGAGTTGGCTACACCTTC. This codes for CASSPSLGVGYTF.

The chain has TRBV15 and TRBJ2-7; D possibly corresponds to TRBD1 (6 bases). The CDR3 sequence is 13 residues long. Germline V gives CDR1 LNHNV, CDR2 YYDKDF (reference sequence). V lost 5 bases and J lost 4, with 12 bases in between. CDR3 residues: CATSGNTGYEQYF. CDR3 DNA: TGTGCCACCAGCGGAAATACAGGGTACGAGCAGTACTTC.

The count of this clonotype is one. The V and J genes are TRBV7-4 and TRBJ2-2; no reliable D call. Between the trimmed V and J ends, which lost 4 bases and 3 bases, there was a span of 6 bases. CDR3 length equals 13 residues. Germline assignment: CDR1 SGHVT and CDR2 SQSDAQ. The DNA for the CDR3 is TGTGCCAGCAGCTCTCGGGACACCGGGGAGCTGTTTTTT. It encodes CASSSRDTGELFF. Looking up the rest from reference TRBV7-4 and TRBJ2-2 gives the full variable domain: GAGVSQSPRYKVAKRGRDVALRCDSISGHVTLYWYRQTLGQGSEVLTYSQSDAQRDKSGRPSGRFSAERPERSVSTLKIQRTEQGDSAVYLCASSSRDTGELFFGEGSRLTVL.

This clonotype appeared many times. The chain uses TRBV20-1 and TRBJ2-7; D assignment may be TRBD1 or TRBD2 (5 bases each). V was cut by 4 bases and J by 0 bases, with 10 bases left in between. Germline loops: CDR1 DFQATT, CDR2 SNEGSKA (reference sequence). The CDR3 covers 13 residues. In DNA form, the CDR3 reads TGCAGTGCTACCGGGACGAGCTCCTACGAGCAGTACTTC. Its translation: CSATGTSSYEQYF.

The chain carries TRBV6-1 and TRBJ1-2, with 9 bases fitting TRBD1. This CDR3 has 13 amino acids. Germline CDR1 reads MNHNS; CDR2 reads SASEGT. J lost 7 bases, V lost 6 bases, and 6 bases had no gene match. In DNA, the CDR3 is TGTGCCAGCAGGGACAGGGGAGTCGGTGGCTACACCTTC. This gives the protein CASRDRGVGGYTF.

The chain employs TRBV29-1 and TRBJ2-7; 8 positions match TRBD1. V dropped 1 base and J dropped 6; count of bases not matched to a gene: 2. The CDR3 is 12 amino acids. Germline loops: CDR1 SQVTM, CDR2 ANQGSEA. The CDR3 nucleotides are TGCAGCGTTGAAGGACAGGGGCTCGAGCAGTACTTC. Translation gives CSVEGQGLEQYF.

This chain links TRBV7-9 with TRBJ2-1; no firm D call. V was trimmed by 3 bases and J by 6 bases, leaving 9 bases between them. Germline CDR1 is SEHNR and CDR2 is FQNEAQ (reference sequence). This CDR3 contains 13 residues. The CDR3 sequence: CASSLEACNEQFF. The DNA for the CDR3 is TGTGCCAGCAGCTTGGAAGCCTGCAATGAGCAGTTCTTC.

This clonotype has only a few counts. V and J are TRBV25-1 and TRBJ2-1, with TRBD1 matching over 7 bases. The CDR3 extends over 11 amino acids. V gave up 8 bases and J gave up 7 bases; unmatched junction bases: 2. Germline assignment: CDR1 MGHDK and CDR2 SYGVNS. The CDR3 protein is CASAQGNEQFF. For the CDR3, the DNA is TGTGCCAGCGCACAGGGGAATGAGCAGTTCTTC. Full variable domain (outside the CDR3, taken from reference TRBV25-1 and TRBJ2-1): EADIYQTPRYLVIGTGKKITLECSQTMGHDKMYWYQQDPGMELHLIHYSYGVNSTEKGDLSSESTVSRIRTEHFPLTLESARPSHTSQYLCASAQGNEQFFGPGTRLTVL.

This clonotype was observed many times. The CDR3 coding sequence is TGTGCCAGCAGCCGGGACACATACAATGAGCAGTTCTTC. Protein sequence: CASSRDTYNEQFF. The rearrangement uses TRBV3-1 and TRBJ2-1; tentative D call: TRBD1 (6 bases). The CDR3 consists of 13 residues. Germline CDR1 reads LGHDT; CDR2 reads YNNKEL (reference sequence). Trimming took off 4 bases at V and 4 bases at J, with 8 bases between the two ends.

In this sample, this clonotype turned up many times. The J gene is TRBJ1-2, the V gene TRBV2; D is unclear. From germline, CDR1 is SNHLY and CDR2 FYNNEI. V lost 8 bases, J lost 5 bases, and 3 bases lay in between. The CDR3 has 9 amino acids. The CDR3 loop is CASGYGYTF. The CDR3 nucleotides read TGTGCCAGCGGATATGGCTACACCTTC.

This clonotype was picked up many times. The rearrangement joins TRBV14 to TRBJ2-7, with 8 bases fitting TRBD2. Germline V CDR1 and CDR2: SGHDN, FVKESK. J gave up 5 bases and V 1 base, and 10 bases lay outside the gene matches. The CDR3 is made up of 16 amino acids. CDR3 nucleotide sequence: TGTGCCAGCAGCCAAGTTCCCCAGGGACTAGTTCACGAGCAGTACTTC. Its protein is CASSQVPQGLVHEQYF.